One sample yielded the 14 T cell receptor beta chains listed below, sequenced in a study of blood T cell repertoires in COVID-19 (dated by TCRdb to about 2020). Library generation was performed with the immunoSEQ multiplex PCR assay. What TCRdb holds here is the immuneACCESS table cut down to in-frame rearrangements. Part of the clones is not present; checked against another copy, under half of the missing clones reflect an unresolved V gene, and the others are unexplained. Here the sample has around 200,000 clones; around nine tenths occur a single time. Around 1.7% of the sample is in the top ten clones. Sequenced: peripheral blood. The receptors were sampled from a man younger than 35 with active or convalescent COVID-19.

The V and J genes are TRBV30 and TRBJ1-5; 7 bases map to TRBD1. V shed 5 bases, J shed 2 bases, and the junction held 3 bases outside the gene matches. The germline V gene encodes CDR1 GTSNPN and CDR2 SVGIG (reference sequence). The CDR3 contains 13 residues. The chain's CDR3 is CAWGDSGNQPQHF. The CDR3 nucleotides read TGTGCCTGGGGGGACAGTGGCAATCAGCCCCAGCATTTT.

The gene calls are TRBV5-1 and TRBJ2-1; weak D call: TRBD1 (6 bases). Germline-derived CDR1 and CDR2 are SGHRS and YFSETQ. Trimming cost V 4 bases and J 4 bases, with 18 bases left between them. This CDR3 is built from 16 residues. CDR3 protein: CASSRTPRGWYNEQFF. CDR3 sequence (DNA): TGCGCCAGCAGCAGGACGCCCAGGGGCTGGTACAATGAGCAGTTCTTC.

The genes are TRBV30 and TRBJ1-6; TRBD1 agrees at 7 bases. The length of the CDR3 is 13 residues. Trimming took 2 bases from V and 9 from J; bases not matched to a gene: 4. CDR1 and CDR2 (germline): GTSNPN, SVGIG (reference sequence). CDR3 nucleotides: TGTGCCTGGAGTACGACAGGGCTTTCACCCCTCCACTTT. Protein product: CAWSTTGLSPLHF.

The chain is built from TRBV5-1 and TRBJ2-3; 7 bases match TRBD1. The germline V gene encodes CDR1 SGHRS and CDR2 YFSETQ. The CDR3 runs to 15 residues. Trimming cost V 3 bases and J 3 bases; bases outside gene matches: 7. CDR3: CASSYLQGRTDTQYF. DNA for the CDR3: TGCGCCAGCAGCTATCTACAGGGGCGAACAGATACGCAGTATTTT.

V usage is TRBV3-1 (or the pseudogene TRBV3-2) and J usage is TRBJ1-1; possible D gene TRBD1, 6 bases. The CDR3 length is 14 residues. CDR1 is LGHDT, CDR2 YNNKEL, per germline (reference sequence). V lost 3 bases, J lost 5 bases, and 13 bases lay in between. The CDR3 sequence: CASSHRQEYTEAFF. Written as DNA, the CDR3 is TGTGCCAGCAGCCACCGACAGGAATATACTGAAGCTTTCTTT.

The chain recombines TRBV15 with TRBJ1-1; D perhaps matches TRBD1 (6 bases). Germline V gene data show CDR1 as LNHNV and CDR2 as YYDKDF (reference sequence). The CDR3 has 15 amino acids. V was pared by 2 bases and J by 2 bases, with 12 bases between. CDR3 nucleotides: TGTGCCACCAGCAGACAAAGGACAGTTAACACTGAAGCTTTCTTT. Protein: CATSRQRTVNTEAFF. The full variable domain, completed using reference TRBV15 and TRBJ1-1, is DAMVIQNPRYQVTQFGKPVTLSCSQTLNHNVMYWYQQKSSQAPKLLFHYYDKDFNNEADTPDNFQSRRPNTSFCFLDIRSPGLGDTAMYLCATSRQRTVNTEAFFGQGTRLTVV.

The gene calls are TRBV3-1 (or the pseudogene TRBV3-2) and TRBJ2-2, with 10 positions matching TRBD2. Germline V gene sequence: CDR1 LGHDT, CDR2 YNNKEL (reference sequence). CDR3 length equals 16 residues. V trimming: 1 base; J trimming: 9 bases; junction bases outside the gene matches: 8. In DNA form, the CDR3 reads TGTGCCAGCAGCCAAGTTGGTGCTAGCGGGAGTAGGGAGCTGTTTTTT. Amino acids: CASSQVGASGSRELFF.

J is TRBJ1-2 and V is TRBV2; D uncertain. CDR1 is SNHLY and CDR2 is FYNNEI in the germline V gene. The CDR3 runs to 14 residues. Trimming cost V 3 bases and J 6 bases, with 14 bases left between them. The chain's CDR3 is CASSDSPSLNGYTF. As DNA, the CDR3 is TGTGCCAGCAGTGACAGTCCAAGTTTGAATGGCTACACCTTC.

This chain uses TRBV18 with TRBJ2-2; tentatively, D is TRBD2 (5 bases). Trimming shortened V by 1 base and J by 6 bases, and 9 bases separated the two germline ends. The CDR3 length is 14 residues. Germline V gives CDR1 KGHSH, CDR2 LQKENI. CDR3 sequence (DNA): TGTGCCAGCTCACCACGCGAGGGCGCCGGGGAGCTGTTTTTT. Its protein product is CASSPREGAGELFF.

The V call is TRBV7-2, the J call TRBJ2-1, with a tentative D call TRBD2 (6 bases). CDR1 is SGHTA, CDR2 FQGNSA, per germline. The CDR3 covers 16 residues. The V end lost 5 bases, the J end lost 2 bases, and 16 bases lay between the germline ends. For the CDR3, the DNA is TGTGCCAGCAGCGCCGGGAGCACAGCGGCCTACAATGAGCAGTTCTTC. Its protein product is CASSAGSTAAYNEQFF. Full variable domain (remainder filled in from reference TRBV7-2 and TRBJ2-1): GAGVSQSPSNKVTEKGKDVELRCDPISGHTALYWYRQSLGQGLEFLIYFQGNSAPDKSGLPSDRFSAERTGGSVSTLTIQRTQQEDSAVYLCASSAGSTAAYNEQFFGPGTRLTVL.

The chain employs TRBV14 and TRBJ2-7; the D gene is possibly TRBD2 (5 bases). The V gene lost 1 base and the J gene lost 3 bases, with 13 bases spanning the gap. CDR1 is SGHDN and CDR2 is FVKESK in the germline V gene. The CDR3 contains 15 residues. CDR3 amino acids: CASSQAGGRNYEQYF. CDR3 coding DNA: TGTGCCAGCAGCCAAGCGGGCGGGCGAAACTACGAGCAGTACTTC.

Here the CDR3 DNA reads TGTGCCAGCAGCCCTGAGGAGACCCAGTACTTC. Encoded protein: CASSPEETQYF. The chain combines TRBV11-2 with TRBJ2-5, with unresolved D. Trimming removed 5 bases from V and 5 bases from J, with 6 bases in between. Germline CDR1 SGHAT, CDR2 FQNNGV. There are 11 residues in the CDR3.

This clone has only one observation. The chain combines TRBV12-3 or TRBV12-4 with TRBJ1-1; 7 bases map to TRBD1. J was trimmed by 8 bases and V by 9 bases; bases with no gene match: 3. The CDR3 covers 10 residues. CDR3 coding DNA: TGTGCCAGTATACAGGGGGAAGCTTTCTTT. This gives the protein CASIQGEAFF.

V and J are TRBV21-1 and TRBJ1-2; the D call TRBD1 from the table was never checked on the DNA. TRBV21-1 is a pseudogene locus. This CDR3 spans 17 amino acids. The CDR3 nucleotides are TGTGCCAGCAGCAAAGAACAGGCCGCGTGGAGACGCTATGGCTACACCTTC. Protein sequence: CASSKEQAAWRRYGYTF.